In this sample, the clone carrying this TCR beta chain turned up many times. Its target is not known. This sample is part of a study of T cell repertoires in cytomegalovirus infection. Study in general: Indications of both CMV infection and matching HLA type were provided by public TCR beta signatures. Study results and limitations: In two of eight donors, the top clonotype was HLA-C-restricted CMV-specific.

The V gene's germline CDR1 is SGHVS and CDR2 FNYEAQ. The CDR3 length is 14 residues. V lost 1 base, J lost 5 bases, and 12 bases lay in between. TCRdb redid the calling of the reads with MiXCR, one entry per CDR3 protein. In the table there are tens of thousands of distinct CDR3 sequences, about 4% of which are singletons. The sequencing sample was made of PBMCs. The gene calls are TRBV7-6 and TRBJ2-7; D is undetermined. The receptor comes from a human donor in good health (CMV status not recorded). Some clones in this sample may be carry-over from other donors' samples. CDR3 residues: CASSLGSKSDEQYF. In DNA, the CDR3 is TGTGCCAGCAGCTTAGGTTCAAAAAGCGACGAGCAGTACTTC.